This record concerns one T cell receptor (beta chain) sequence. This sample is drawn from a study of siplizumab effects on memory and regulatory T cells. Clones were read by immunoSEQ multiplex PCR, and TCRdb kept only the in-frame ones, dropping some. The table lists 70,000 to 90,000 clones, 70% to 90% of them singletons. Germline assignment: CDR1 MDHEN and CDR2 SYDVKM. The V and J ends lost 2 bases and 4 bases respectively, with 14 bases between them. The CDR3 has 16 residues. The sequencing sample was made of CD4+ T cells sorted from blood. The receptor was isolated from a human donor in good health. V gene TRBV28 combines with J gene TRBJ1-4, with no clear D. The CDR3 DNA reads TGTGCCAGCAGTTTAGGCGTCGGGTCGAATAATGAAAAACTGTTTTTT. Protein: CASSLGVGSNNEKLFF.